Presented here are 21 T cell receptor beta chains from one specimen sequenced in a study of graft-versus-host responses after intestinal transplantation. Profiled with immunoSEQ multiplex PCR; TCRdb holds only in-frame clones, not every one. The sample shows roughly 110,000 clones, about 91% of them seen only once. The antigens for these receptors are not known. This sample comprised unstimulated CD4+ T cells sorted from spleen or lymph node cells, obtained before transplant. These receptor sequences come from a human donor who was the organ donor for an intestinal transplant.

This clone was counted only a few times. The chain couples TRBV6-1 to TRBJ1-6; D might be TRBD1 (6 bases). Germline-derived CDR1 and CDR2 are MNHNS and SASEGT. Trimming removed 2 bases from V and 13 bases from J, with 18 bases in between. The length of the CDR3 is 15 residues. This CDR3 reads CASSELGAGREPLHF. As DNA, the CDR3 is TGTGCCAGCAGTGAATTGGGGGCGGGAAGGGAGCCCCTCCACTTT.

This chain connects TRBV19 to TRBJ1-4; tentatively, D is TRBD1 (6 bases). This CDR3 is built from 14 residues. Germline V lookup: CDR1 LNHDA, CDR2 SQIVND (reference sequence). Between the trimmed V and J ends, which lost 6 bases and 3 bases, there was a span of 11 bases. The CDR3 here is CASSRQVSNEKLFF. CDR3 DNA: TGTGCCAGTAGCCGACAGGTCTCTAATGAAAAACTGTTTTTT.

This clone was recorded once. V and J are TRBV18 and TRBJ2-7; D is unclear. Trimming removed 3 bases at V and 3 bases at J, with 9 bases between. Germline V gene sequence: CDR1 KGHSH, CDR2 LQKENI. The CDR3 consists of 13 residues. CDR3 in amino acids: CASSPLDGYEQYF. The CDR3 region has the DNA TGTGCCAGCTCACCCCTCGACGGCTACGAGCAGTACTTC.

The chain recombines TRBV30 with TRBJ2-5; D may be TRBD2 (7 bases). Germline values: CDR1 GTSNPN, CDR2 SVGIG (reference sequence). Trimming left V 5 bases short and J 4 bases short, with 17 bases between. The CDR3 extends over 14 amino acids. This chain's CDR3 is CAWEGGALGETQYF. The CDR3 DNA reads TGTGCCTGGGAGGGGGGGGCCCTGGGAGAGACCCAGTACTTC.

The chain is built from TRBV19 and TRBJ1-5; no reliable D call. The length of the CDR3 is 16 residues. Germline CDR1 LNHDA, CDR2 SQIVND (reference sequence). The V gene lost 4 bases and the J gene lost 0 bases, with 13 bases spanning the gap. CDR3: CASSKHGSSSNQPQHF. The CDR3 nucleotides are TGTGCCAGTAGTAAACATGGCAGCTCTAGCAATCAGCCCCAGCATTTT.

J is TRBJ1-1 and V is TRBV7-9; D is unclear. Germline CDR1 reads SEHNR; CDR2 reads FQNEAQ (reference sequence). CDR3 length equals 10 residues. Trimming removed 4 bases at V and 7 bases at J, with 4 bases between. The CDR3 loop is CASSSGEAFF. CDR3 coding DNA: TGTGCCAGCAGCTCCGGTGAAGCTTTCTTT.

This rearrangement joins TRBV9 to TRBJ2-7; possible D gene TRBD2, 5 bases. V gave up 4 bases and J gave up 1 base, with 9 bases separating them. Germline-derived CDR1 and CDR2 are SGDLS and YYNGEE. The CDR3 is made up of 13 amino acids. The CDR3 region has the DNA TGTGCCAGCAGCCCCCCGGGGTCCTACGAGCAGTACTTC. This gives the protein CASSPPGSYEQYF.

This clone was seen only a few times. J is TRBJ2-1 and V is TRBV7-3, with TRBD2 identical over 8 bases. The CDR3 runs to 17 residues. J gave up 7 bases and V 5 bases, and 16 bases lay outside the gene matches. In germline, CDR1 is SGHTA, CDR2 FQGTGA. The CDR3 here is CASSPARWTSFENEQFF. The DNA of the CDR3 is TGTGCCAGCAGCCCCGCTAGGTGGACTAGCTTTGAAAATGAGCAGTTCTTC.

The chain is built from TRBV5-5 and TRBJ1-2; maybe TRBD1 (5 bases). The CDR3 contains 13 residues. The germline V gene encodes CDR1 SGHKS and CDR2 YYEKEE (reference sequence). Trimming removed 4 bases from V and 0 bases from J, with 7 bases in between. The CDR3 nucleotides are TGTGCCAGCAGCAGCAGGGCTAACTATGGCTACACCTTC. Protein sequence: CASSSRANYGYTF.

This rearrangement joins TRBV5-1 to TRBJ2-3; 16 positions match TRBD2. The CDR3 covers 17 residues. Trimming took 2 bases from V and 3 from J; bases not matched to a gene: 3. Germline CDR1 and CDR2: SGHRS and YFSETQ. CDR3 DNA sequence: TGCGCCAGCAGCTTTGGGACTAGCGGGGGGGCAACAGATACGCAGTATTTT. It encodes CASSFGTSGGATDTQYF. The whole variable domain, filled in from reference TRBV5-1 and TRBJ2-3, reads KAGVTQTPRYLIKTRGQQVTLSCSPISGHRSVSWYQQTPGQGLQFLFEYFSETQRNKGNFPGRFSGRQFSNSRSEMNVSTLELGDSALYLCASSFGTSGGATDTQYFGPGTRLTVL.

The chain carries TRBV6-4 and TRBJ1-5; D remains ambiguous. The CDR3 sequence is 14 residues long. The germline V gene encodes CDR1 MRHNA and CDR2 SNTAGT. Trimming shortened V by 2 bases and J by 7 bases, and 12 bases separated the two germline ends. The CDR3 protein is CASSDLSWRQPQHF. For the CDR3, the DNA is TGTGCCAGCAGTGACCTGAGTTGGAGGCAGCCCCAGCATTTT.

The chain links TRBV7-2 to TRBJ1-2; TRBD1 is a possible D gene (6 bases). CDR1 and CDR2 from the germline V gene are SGHTA and FQGNSA. There are 16 residues in the CDR3. Trimming cost V 5 bases and J 4 bases, with 20 bases left between them. The CDR3 coding sequence is TGTGCCAGCAGCCTAAGGGGGGACGGCCGGACCTATGGCTACACCTTC. Translating gives CASSLRGDGRTYGYTF.

The gene calls are TRBV30 and TRBJ2-3; D unclear. The CDR3 consists of 12 residues. Trimming left V 5 bases short and J 4 bases short, with 10 bases between. The germline CDR1 and CDR2 sequences are GTSNPN and SVGIG (reference sequence). CDR3 nucleotides: TGTGCCTGGGAACCTATTGCAGATACGCAGTATTTT. Amino acid sequence: CAWEPIADTQYF.

The V call is TRBV4-1, the J call TRBJ2-5, with 7 bases identical to TRBD1. Germline V gives CDR1 MGHRA, CDR2 YSYEKL. The CDR3 extends over 17 amino acids. V lost 0 bases to trimming and J lost 4 bases; unmatched junction nucleotides: 11. CDR3 sequence: CASSQDWGRGSGETQYF. CDR3 in DNA: TGCGCCAGCAGCCAAGATTGGGGCAGGGGGTCCGGAGAGACCCAGTACTTC.

V and J are TRBV10-2 and TRBJ1-2, with unresolved D. This CDR3 is built from 14 residues. CDR1 and CDR2 (germline): WSHSY, SAAADI. Trimming left V 4 bases short and J 2 bases short, with 11 bases between. The CDR3 here is CASSAGVANYGYTF. The CDR3 region has the DNA TGCGCCAGCAGTGCTGGGGTTGCGAACTATGGCTACACCTTC.

The chain joins TRBV5-5 to TRBJ1-5; no clear D gene. The CDR3 runs to 13 residues. Germline values: CDR1 SGHKS, CDR2 YYEKEE (reference sequence). V lost 2 bases and J lost 7, with 10 bases in between. The CDR3 is CASSFAVVQPQHF. CDR3 sequence (DNA): TGTGCCAGCAGCTTCGCCGTCGTCCAGCCCCAGCATTTT.

Concerning this clone: Additional DNA sequences in this sample encode the identical CDR3. This chain joins TRBV11-2 and TRBJ2-4, with 8 bases identical to TRBD1. The J segment lost 4 bases and the V segment lost 4 bases, leaving 15 bases of the junction unmatched. Germline CDR1 and CDR2: SGHAT and FQNNGV. The CDR3 contains 18 residues. The CDR3 reads CASSSPLGTGRFKNIQYF. CDR3 in DNA: TGTGCCAGCAGCTCCCCCCTCGGGACAGGTCGATTTAAAAACATTCAGTACTTC.

The chain employs TRBV2 and TRBJ2-1; 10 bases agree with TRBD1. The J segment lost 7 bases and the V segment lost 5 bases, leaving 8 bases of the junction unmatched. The CDR3 is 15 residues long. Germline CDR1 is SNHLY and CDR2 is FYNNEI. Here the CDR3 reads CASSSDRGRGNEQFF. As DNA, the CDR3 is TGTGCCAGCAGTTCCGACAGGGGGCGTGGGAATGAGCAGTTCTTC. The variable domain in full, completed from reference TRBV2 and TRBJ2-1, reads EPEVTQTPSHQVTQMGQEVILRCVPISNHLYFYWYRQILGQKVEFLVSFYNNEISEKSEIFDDQFSVERPDGSNFTLKIRSTKLEDSAMYFCASSSDRGRGNEQFFGPGTRLTVL.

The chain combines TRBV4-2 with TRBJ2-7; D ambiguous. Germline V lookup: CDR1 LGHNA, CDR2 YNFKEQ. Trimming pared 5 bases from V and 0 bases from J, leaving 2 bases between. The CDR3 runs 11 residues. The CDR3: CASSFSYEQYF. DNA of the CDR3: TGTGCCAGCAGCTTCTCCTACGAGCAGTACTTC.

V gene TRBV5-3 combines with J gene TRBJ2-7, with 8 bases lining up with TRBD2. TRBV5-3 is an ORF for which the function is uncertain. After removal of 4 bases from V and 6 bases from J, the junction contained 12 bases not matched to a gene. The CDR3 has 15 amino acids. The CDR3 DNA sequence: TGTGCCAGAAGCCTCATTAGCGGGGTACGGCGCGAGCAGTACTTC. Translated, it gives CARSLISGVRREQYF.

This clone was picked up one time. The chain joins TRBV11-3 to TRBJ2-1; D remains ambiguous. Germline V gene sequence: CDR1 SGHNT, CDR2 YENEEA. The CDR3 sequence is 14 residues long. V was clipped by 3 bases and J by 5 bases, with 11 bases between them. The CDR3 protein is CASSLGRLHNEQFF. Written as DNA, the CDR3 is TGTGCCAGCAGCTTGGGAAGGCTCCACAATGAGCAGTTCTTC.